This TCR beta chain appears in the sequencing data of a study of T cell responses to AZD1222 COVID-19 vaccine. Study-wide results and limits: It should be noted that donors were predominantly white British and more often female, and clonal diversity was possibly underestimated. Along spike, vaccine-associated CD4 TCRs were found throughout, with dominance at 160-218 and 743-854. Only a handful of AZD1222 recipients, more than five in all, had baseline seropositivity.

Measured with immunoSEQ multiplex PCR; TCRdb has only the in-frame clones, and not every one. The data hold 90,000 to 120,000 clones, with around 93% observed a single time. CDR1 is ENHRY and CDR2 is SYGVKD in the germline V gene. Trimming stripped 4 bases from V and 8 bases from J, with 9 bases between. The CDR3 spans 12 residues. In regard to this clone: Its antigen remains unidentified.

This TCR came from an adult who received the AZD1222 COVID-19 vaccine. The sequences come from peripheral blood, collected 28 days after the second AZD1222 dose. The chain recombines TRBV10-3 with TRBJ2-1, with D possibly being TRBD1 or TRBD2 (6 bases each). The CDR3 loop reads CAISAEGDEQFF. CDR3 nucleotides: TGTGCCATCAGTGCGGAGGGGGATGAGCAGTTCTTC.